The clone carrying this T cell receptor beta chain was observed a few times. Its antigen is not known. This entry comes from a study of identical twins. Study results and caveats: Analyses of zero insertions could, in part, be confounded by invariant MAIT and iNKT cells.

Via MiXCR, TCRdb re-called the 5' RACE reads, giving one row per CDR3 protein. The sample includes hundreds of thousands of distinct CDR3 sequences, 15% to 20% of them seen just once. Germline V lookup: CDR1 LGHNA, CDR2 YSLEER. V lost 1 base and J lost 4, with 14 bases in between. CDR3 length equals 16 residues. The same data also went into a second study, on T cells expressing NK-cell markers. That work adds: HCMV seropositivity marked most of the eight sequenced donors; one was seronegative. Among several donors, these clonotypes also ranked first in the CD3+CD56-NKG2C+ fraction.

The V call is TRBV4-3, the J call TRBJ2-1; D possibly corresponds to TRBD2 (6 bases). This receptor was taken from a woman under 30 in good health. What was sequenced was PBMCs. The CDR3 region is CASSQVSGSYYNEQFF. The CDR3, as DNA: TGCGCCAGCAGCCAAGTTTCCGGGAGCTATTACAATGAGCAGTTCTTC.